These 8 T cell receptor beta chains were sequenced from one sample in a study of T cell changes during pregnancy in multiple sclerosis. The repertoire was sequenced with immunoSEQ multiplex PCR; TCRdb's copy has only in-frame clones and lacks some. The sample shows more than 70,000 clones, roughly nine tenths of them seen only once. The sequenced sample was peripheral blood, obtained after pregnancy. Receptor source: a female donor in good health, enrolled as a control in a pregnancy study.

This clone was counted a single time. This chain connects TRBV6-4 to TRBJ2-3; TRBD2 matches at 10 bases. Trimming removed 4 bases from V and 5 bases from J; junction bases left unmatched: 6. The V gene's germline CDR1 is MRHNA and CDR2 SNTAGT. The CDR3 has 15 residues. This CDR3 reads CASSGVAGGVDTQYF. In DNA form, the CDR3 reads TGTGCCAGCAGTGGAGTAGCGGGGGGTGTAGATACGCAGTATTTT.

The rearrangement uses TRBV30 and TRBJ1-2, with a tentative D call TRBD1 (5 bases). This CDR3 is 13 amino acids long. V shed 0 bases and J shed 6 bases, with 11 bases lying between them. From germline, CDR1 is GTSNPN and CDR2 SVGIG (reference sequence). This chain's CDR3 is CAWSVSRAHGYTF. DNA for the CDR3: TGTGCCTGGAGTGTTTCCAGGGCCCATGGCTACACCTTC.

J is TRBJ1-2 and V is TRBV4-3, with D uncertain. Trimming cost V 0 bases and J 2 bases, with 10 bases left between them. This CDR3 is 15 amino acids long. Per germline, CDR1 LGHNA and CDR2 YSLEER. The CDR3 nucleotides read TGCGCCAGCAGCCAAGATAGGGCGGGAAACTATGGCTACACCTTC. This gives the protein CASSQDRAGNYGYTF.

On this clone: The same CDR3 is also encoded by other DNA sequences in this sample. This chain links TRBV15 with TRBJ1-2; 11 nucleotides line up with TRBD1. CDR1 is LNHNV, CDR2 YYDKDF, per germline (reference sequence). The CDR3 spans 14 residues. The junction had 10 bases not matched to a gene; V was cut back by 8 bases and J by 8 bases. CDR3 coding DNA: TGTGCCACCCGGACAGGGGGCGACCCTTACGGCTACACCTTC. This codes for CATRTGGDPYGYTF.

Points on this clone: Other nucleotide sequences in the sample specify the same CDR3. The V call is TRBV4-3, the J call TRBJ1-1; the D is unclear. From germline, CDR1 is LGHNA and CDR2 YSLEER. V was clipped by 1 base and J by 1 base, with 4 bases between them. The CDR3 sequence is 13 residues long. This CDR3 reads CASSQGRNTEAFF. CDR3 nucleotides: TGCGCCAGCAGCCAAGGCAGGAACACTGAAGCTTTCTTT.

The J gene is TRBJ2-5, the V gene TRBV5-4; TRBD2 matches at 7 bases. CDR3 length equals 14 residues. CDR1 is SGHNT, CDR2 YYREEE, per germline (reference sequence). V lost 0 bases and J lost 3; bases outside the gene matches: 2. The CDR3 is CASSLAGREETQYF. Here the CDR3 DNA reads TGTGCCAGCAGCTTGGCAGGGAGGGAAGAGACCCAGTACTTC.

The genes are TRBV9 and TRBJ2-3; D is undetermined. Germline loops: CDR1 SGDLS, CDR2 YYNGEE. Trimming removed 7 bases from V and 0 bases from J, with 9 bases in between. The CDR3 is 13 amino acids. The CDR3: CASGARSTDTQYF. CDR3 DNA: TGTGCCAGCGGAGCTCGTAGCACAGATACGCAGTATTTT.

The rearrangement links TRBV7-9 to TRBJ1-2, with D perhaps TRBD1 (6 bases). V shed 0 bases and J shed 2 bases, with 13 bases lying between them. The CDR3 is made up of 16 amino acids. Germline-derived CDR1 and CDR2 are SEHNR and FQNEAQ (reference sequence). CDR3 protein: CASSLAYQDRNYGYTF. CDR3 DNA sequence: TGTGCCAGCAGCTTAGCTTACCAGGACAGAAACTATGGCTACACCTTC.